This T cell receptor beta chain was observed in a study of T cells of healthy individuals. This CDR3 comprises 12 residues. As for this clonotype: An end of the junction differs from the germline gene, which may be a read error.

TCRdb re-called the 5' RACE reads with MiXCR, one entry per CDR3 protein. The sample records 90,000 to 100,000 distinct CDR3 sequences, approximately 18% being singletons. The origin of this receptor is a human donor in good health. This chain joins TRBV12-3 or TRBV12-4 and TRBJ2-7; 8 bases align to TRBD1. This CDR3 is CASSFLRDRPFF. Here the CDR3 DNA reads TGTGCCAGCAGTTTCTTACGGGACAGGCCATTCTTC.